In this sample, the clone carrying this TCR gamma chain turned up many times. Its cognate antigen is unknown. This sample was taken from a study of γδ T cells in repeated Plasmodium falciparum infection. Study information: Timepoints: baseline, immediately before selected infections, and 21 days after every infection. Study-level findings and limits: Vdelta2-negative gammadelta repertoires, largely Vdelta1+, seemingly showed infection-driven waves of new clonal selection.

Flow sorting of PBMC yielded separate Vgamma9/Vdelta2+ and Vdelta2-negative gammadelta T cell populations for bulk repertoire analysis. CDR3 length equals 15 residues. V was clipped by 0 bases and J by 0 bases; unmatched bases: 1. CDR1 is EGSNGY and CDR2 is YDSYNSKV in the germline V gene. TCRdb fed the multiplex PCR reads to CATT. Of 25,000 to 30,000 gamma-chain clones in the sample, 2.5% to 3.5% are singletons; the top ten hold roughly a third. Sequenced: gamma-delta T cells from blood. The TCR was taken from a pool of human donors (malaria-infected and uninfected, not separated). This rearrangement joins TRGV2 to TRGJP1. CDR3: CATWDGYTTGWFKIF. The CDR3 DNA reads as TGTGCCACCTGGGACGGGTATACCACTGGTTGGTTCAAGATATTT.